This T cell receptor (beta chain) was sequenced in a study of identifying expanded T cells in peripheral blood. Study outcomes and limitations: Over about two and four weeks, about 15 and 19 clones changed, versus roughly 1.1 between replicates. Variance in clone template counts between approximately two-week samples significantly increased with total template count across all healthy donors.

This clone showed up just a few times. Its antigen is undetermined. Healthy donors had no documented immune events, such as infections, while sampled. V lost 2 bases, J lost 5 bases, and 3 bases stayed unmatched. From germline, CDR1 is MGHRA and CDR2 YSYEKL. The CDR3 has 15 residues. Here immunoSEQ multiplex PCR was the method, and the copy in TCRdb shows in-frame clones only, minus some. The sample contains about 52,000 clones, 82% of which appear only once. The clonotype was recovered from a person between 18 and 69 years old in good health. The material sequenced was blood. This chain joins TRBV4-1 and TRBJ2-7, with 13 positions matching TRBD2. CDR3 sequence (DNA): TGCGCCAGCAGCCAAACCGGGACTAGCGGGAACGAGCAGTACTTC. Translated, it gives CASSQTGTSGNEQYF.